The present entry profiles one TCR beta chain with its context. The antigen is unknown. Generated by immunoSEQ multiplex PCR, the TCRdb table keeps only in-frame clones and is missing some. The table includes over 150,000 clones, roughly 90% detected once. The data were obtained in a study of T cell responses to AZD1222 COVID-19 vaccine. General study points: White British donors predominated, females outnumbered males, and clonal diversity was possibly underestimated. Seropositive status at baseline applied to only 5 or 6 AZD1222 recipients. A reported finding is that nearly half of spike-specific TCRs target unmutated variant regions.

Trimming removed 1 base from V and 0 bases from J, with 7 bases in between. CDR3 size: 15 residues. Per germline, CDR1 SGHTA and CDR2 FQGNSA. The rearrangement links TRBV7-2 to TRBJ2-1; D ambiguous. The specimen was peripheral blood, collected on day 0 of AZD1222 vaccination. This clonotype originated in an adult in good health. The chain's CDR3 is CASSLGVSSYNEQFF. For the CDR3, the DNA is TGTGCCAGCAGCTTAGGGGTCAGCTCCTACAATGAGCAGTTCTTC.